This T cell receptor (beta chain) was documented in a study of CD4 T cells in relation to SARS-CoV-2 and coronaviruses. Before the COVID-19 pandemic, during about 2011-2019, CD4+ T cells were taken from unexposed donors. Cryopreserved PBMCs were CD4-enriched, then split into naive and memory cells. Study conclusions and caveats: The cross-reactivity analysis covered only spike protein, not other viral proteins. Monoreactive clones expanded significantly more to SARS-CoV-2 than crossreactive clones did. In approximately 71% of donors, memory CD4+ clonotypes crossrecognized SARS-CoV-2 and at least one common cold coronavirus spike.

In the case of this clone: As yet, its antigen is unknown.

TCRdb's copy holds only in-frame clones and misses some; the assay was immunoSEQ multiplex PCR. The sample lists tens of thousands of clones; approximately 90% were seen once. Germline CDR1 and CDR2: SGHRS and YFSETQ. This CDR3 is 16 amino acids long. The V gene lost 5 bases and the J gene lost 6 bases, with 22 bases spanning the gap. This clonotype was obtained from a human donor in good health. Sequencing was performed on memory CD4+ T cells from PBMCs. The chain links TRBV5-1 to TRBJ2-3; possible D gene TRBD1, 6 bases. The CDR3 loop is CASRQGTNVLQDTQYF. The CDR3 coding sequence is TGCGCCAGCAGACAGGGCACTAACGTCTTGCAGGATACGCAGTATTTT.